The rows below give T cell receptor beta chains drawn from one sample of a study of T cells after yellow fever vaccination. TCRdb re-called the 5' RACE reads through MiXCR, storing one row per CDR3 protein. Of 200,000 to 300,000 distinct CDR3 sequences listed, 6.9% are singletons. The input for sequencing was CD4+ T cells sorted from PBMCs, taken 15 days after the yellow fever booster vaccination. These receptors came from a man between 25 and 39 years old who received the YFV17D yellow fever vaccine. Each CDR3 is given with its conserved first and last residue. D genes are given only for firm matches. Where a row states a size, it is once, few, many or the class of an expanded clone; other rows omit it.

d_gene,v_gene,len,j_gene,abundance,CDR3nt,CDR3aa
NA,TRBV5-1,12,TRBJ2-3,many,TGTGCCAGCAGTTTCAACACAGATACGCAGTATTTT,CASSFNTDTQYF
NA,TRBV29-1,13,TRBJ2-5,many,TGCAGCGTTGAGGGGCAGATGCAAGAGACCCAGTACTTC,CSVEGQMQETQYF
TRBD1,TRBV5-4,16,TRBJ1-1,few,TGTGCCAGCAGCTTGGGGGGACAGGGGTTGAACACTGAAGCTTTCTTT,CASSLGGQGLNTEAFF
NA,TRBV2,15,TRBJ1-5,once,TGTGCCAGCGGTCCAACCCCGGGGAGCAATCAGCCCCAGCATTTT,CASGPTPGSNQPQHF
TRBD2,TRBV5-1,14,TRBJ2-5,NA,TGCGCCAGCAGCGTGGGACTAGCAGTGGAGACCCAGTACTTC,CASSVGLAVETQYF
TRBD1,TRBV20-1,13,TRBJ1-3,many,TGCAGTGCTGCCGACAGGGCTGGAAACACCATATATTTT,CSAADRAGNTIYF
NA,TRBV9,13,TRBJ2-1,few,TGTGCCAGCAGCGTAGGAGTTAACAATGAGCAGTTCTTC,CASSVGVNNEQFF
TRBD1,TRBV2,14,TRBJ1-2,few,TGTGCCAGCAGCAAATGGGACAGGGGGGATGGCTACACCTTC,CASSKWDRGDGYTF
NA,TRBV7-2,14,TRBJ2-5,few,TGTGCCAGCAGCTTAGTAAACGGGACGAGGACCCAGTACTTC,CASSLVNGTRTQYF
TRBD2,TRBV6-4,16,TRBJ2-1,many,TGTGCCAGCAGGGGGGTTAGCGGGTATCACTACAATGAGCAGTTCTTC,CASRGVSGYHYNEQFF
NA,TRBV12-3/TRBV12-4,12,TRBJ2-7,many,TGTGCCAGCAGTTTAGAGTCTCTCCAGCAGTACTTC,CASSLESLQQYF
NA,TRBV14,13,TRBJ1-2,NA,TGTGCCAGCAGCCAAGACCTTCCCTATGGCTACACCTTC,CASSQDLPYGYTF
NA,TRBV18,13,TRBJ2-7,many,TGTGCCAGCTCACCAGATAGGAAGTCCGAGCAGTACTTC,CASSPDRKSEQYF
NA,TRBV4-2,16,TRBJ2-2,many,TGTGCCAGCAGCCAAGATCTGAGCGCCGACACCGGGGAGCTGTTTTTT,CASSQDLSADTGELFF
NA,TRBV6-5,14,TRBJ2-5,many,TGTGCCAGCAGTTACGACGGGCAGGACCGGGCCCAGTACTTC,CASSYDGQDRAQYF
TRBD2,TRBV12-3/TRBV12-4,14,TRBJ2-1,many,TGTGCCAGCAGTTATCGGGGAGGGAACCATGAGCAGTTCTTC,CASSYRGGNHEQFF
TRBD2,TRBV5-5,15,TRBJ2-2,many,TGTGCCAGCAGCTTCGGACTAGCGGGAGGTTGGGAGCTGTTTTTT,CASSFGLAGGWELFF
NA,TRBV7-2,15,TRBJ1-1,many,TGTGCCAGCAGCTTAGATCGATCTCTAAACACTGAAGCTTTCTTT,CASSLDRSLNTEAFF
NA,TRBV12-3/TRBV12-4,16,TRBJ2-2,many,TGTGCCAGCAGTTTAGCGCTAGGGGGATACACCGGGGAGCTGTTTTTT,CASSLALGGYTGELFF
TRBD2,TRBV28,15,TRBJ2-1,NA,TGTGCCAGCAGACGCTCGGGGGGAGGGTACAATGAGCAGTTCTTC,CASRRSGGGYNEQFF
NA,TRBV6-1,16,TRBJ2-3,NA,TGTGCCAGCAGGAACCCTAGGGTCTTACGCACAGATACGCAGTATTTT,CASRNPRVLRTDTQYF
NA,TRBV6-1,13,TRBJ2-5,NA,TGTGACAGCGGGTCGGGGGTTCAAGGGACCCAGTACTTC,CDSGSGVQGTQYF
NA,TRBV20-1,14,TRBJ1-5,few,TGCAGTGCTAGAGATGTGAGGGGAGATCAGCCCCAGCATTTT,CSARDVRGDQPQHF
NA,TRBV20-1,13,TRBJ2-1,many,TGCAGTGCTAGAGCGACAGGCTACAATGAGCAGTTCTTC,CSARATGYNEQFF
TRBD1,TRBV29-1,13,TRBJ2-1,many,TGCAGCGGGACGGACAGGGCCTACAATGAGCAGTTCTTC,CSGTDRAYNEQFF
NA,TRBV28,14,TRBJ2-3,few,TGTGCCAGCAGTACTCCGACTGGAACAGATACGCAGTATTTT,CASSTPTGTDTQYF
NA,TRBV20-1,12,TRBJ2-7,NA,TGCAGTGCCCCCGGAGACACCTACGAGCAGTACTTC,CSAPGDTYEQYF
NA,TRBV20-1,10,TRBJ2-7,NA,TGCAGTGCTAGTTTCGAGGAGCAGTACTTC,CSASFEEQYF
NA,TRBV20-1,15,TRBJ1-6,few,TGCAGTGCTAGCTCCACACAGGGTGGGAATTCACCCCTCCACTTT,CSASSTQGGNSPLHF
NA,TRBV3-1,15,TRBJ1-5,few,TGTGCCAGCAGCCAAGATCGGAGGGGCGAACAGCCCCAGCATTTT,CASSQDRRGEQPQHF
NA,TRBV5-1,16,TRBJ1-4,NA,TGCGCCAGCAGCCTTGGACTCATGGGCGGTGATGAAAAACTGTTTTTT,CASSLGLMGGDEKLFF
NA,TRBV24-1,12,TRBJ2-3,few,TGTGCCACCAGTGCCCGCGGAGATACGCAGTATTTT,CATSARGDTQYF
TRBD1,TRBV5-4,15,TRBJ2-3,few,TGTGCCAGCAGCGCCCTGACAGGGGAGACAGATACGCAGTATTTT,CASSALTGETDTQYF
NA,TRBV20-1,13,TRBJ1-6,NA,TGCAGTGCTAGACCTGAGGGGAAATCACCCCTCCACTTT,CSARPEGKSPLHF
TRBD1,TRBV5-1,14,TRBJ2-7,few,TGCGCCAGCAGCCCACCGGGACAGGGGACCGAGCAGTACTTC,CASSPPGQGTEQYF
NA,TRBV7-8,13,TRBJ2-7,many,TGTGCCAGCAGCTTGAGGCAGGACTACGAGCAGTACTTC,CASSLRQDYEQYF